These T cell receptor beta chains were read from a single sample in a study of blood T cell repertoires in COVID-19. The data were produced by immunoSEQ multiplex PCR, yet TCRdb's version contains in-frame clones alone and is incomplete. The sample carries more than 200,000 clones, about nine tenths recorded once. The sequenced sample consisted of PBMCs or T cells enriched from blood (not recorded which). Source of these receptors: a young man in a cohort exposed to, infected with or recovered from COVID-19 (not recorded which). Each CDR3 is given with its conserved first and last residue. The order of the fields is CDR3 protein, CDR3 DNA, V gene, clone size, J gene, D gene. The D gene is left open where the match is weak. The size of a clone is reported for some rows only, either as once, few or many, or as a class for expanded clones.

CDR3 protein: CATSERQGAYPYNEQFF
CDR3 DNA: TGTGCCACCAGCGAGCGACAGGGGGCATACCCCTACAATGAGCAGTTCTTC
V gene: TRBV15
clone size: .
J gene: TRBJ2-1
D gene: TRBD1

CDR3 protein: CASSADRINSPLHF
CDR3 DNA: TGTGCCAGCAGCGCTGACAGGATTAATTCACCCCTCCACTTT
V gene: TRBV7-2
clone size: .
J gene: TRBJ1-6
D gene: .

CDR3 protein: CASGTSEETQYF
CDR3 DNA: TGTGCCAGCGGGACTAGCGAGGAGACCCAGTACTTC
V gene: TRBV28
clone size: .
J gene: TRBJ2-5
D gene: TRBD2

CDR3 protein: CASSENRGEDGYTF
CDR3 DNA: TGCGCCAGCAGCGAGAACCGGGGGGAGGATGGCTACACCTTC
V gene: TRBV5-1
clone size: .
J gene: TRBJ1-2
D gene: .

CDR3 protein: CASSLVEGAGTEAFF
CDR3 DNA: TGCGCCAGCAGCTTAGTTGAGGGGGCTGGGACTGAAGCTTTCTTT
V gene: TRBV5-1
clone size: few
J gene: TRBJ1-1
D gene: TRBD1

CDR3 protein: CATSDFGSPYGYTF
CDR3 DNA: TGTGCCACCAGTGATTTTGGGAGCCCCTATGGCTACACCTTC
V gene: TRBV24-1
clone size: .
J gene: TRBJ1-2
D gene: .

CDR3 protein: CASRLQGARGYTF
CDR3 DNA: TGTGCCAGCAGATTACAGGGGGCCAGGGGCTACACCTTC
V gene: TRBV5-6
clone size: once
J gene: TRBJ1-2
D gene: TRBD1

CDR3 protein: CASSQDLGGTPYEQYF
CDR3 DNA: TGCGCCAGCAGCCAAGATCTGGGCGGGACCCCCTACGAGCAGTACTTC
V gene: TRBV4-3
clone size: .
J gene: TRBJ2-7
D gene: .

CDR3 protein: CASSSGQGRALTEAFF
CDR3 DNA: TGTGCCAGCAGCTCGGGACAGGGGAGGGCCCTAACTGAAGCTTTCTTT
V gene: TRBV7-9
clone size: .
J gene: TRBJ1-1
D gene: TRBD1

CDR3 protein: CASSFNYNQPQHF
CDR3 DNA: TGTGCCAGCAGTTTTAACTACAATCAGCCCCAGCATTTT
V gene: TRBV27
clone size: .
J gene: TRBJ1-5
D gene: .

CDR3 protein: CASSPRDRAIYNSPLHF
CDR3 DNA: TGTGCCAGCAGCCCCCGGGACAGGGCCATCTATAATTCACCCCTCCACTTT
V gene: TRBV11-2
clone size: .
J gene: TRBJ1-6
D gene: TRBD1

CDR3 protein: CASSSTGQGGEKLFF
CDR3 DNA: TGTGCCAGCAGCTCTACCGGACAGGGGGGTGAAAAACTGTTTTTT
V gene: TRBV5-6
clone size: .
J gene: TRBJ1-4
D gene: TRBD1

CDR3 protein: CASSATGDNSPLHF
CDR3 DNA: TGTGCCAGCTCAGCAACAGGGGACAATTCACCCCTCCACTTT
V gene: TRBV18
clone size: .
J gene: TRBJ1-6
D gene: TRBD1

CDR3 protein: CAISVRREDSYEQYF
CDR3 DNA: TGTGCCATCAGTGTAAGGCGGGAGGACTCCTACGAGCAGTACTTC
V gene: TRBV10-3
clone size: .
J gene: TRBJ2-7
D gene: TRBD2

CDR3 protein: CASSPRLGGGYEQYF
CDR3 DNA: TGTGCCAGCAGTCCGAGACTAGGTGGGGGCTACGAGCAGTACTTC
V gene: TRBV27
clone size: .
J gene: TRBJ2-7
D gene: .

CDR3 protein: CASSYHSAGANVLTF
CDR3 DNA: TGTGCCAGCAGTTACCATAGCGCTGGGGCCAACGTCCTGACTTTC
V gene: TRBV6-5
clone size: .
J gene: TRBJ2-6
D gene: .

CDR3 protein: CASSLRQGTGGNTIYF
CDR3 DNA: TGTGCCAGCAGCCTTCGACAGGGGACTGGTGGAAACACCATATATTTT
V gene: TRBV7-6
clone size: .
J gene: TRBJ1-3
D gene: TRBD1

CDR3 protein: CASSAQGGGYTF
CDR3 DNA: TGTGCCAGTAGTGCCCAGGGGGGCGGCTACACCTTC
V gene: TRBV19
clone size: .
J gene: TRBJ1-2
D gene: TRBD1

CDR3 protein: CASSRDRGRVGTEAFF
CDR3 DNA: TGTGCCAGCAGCCGGGACAGGGGGCGGGTGGGCACTGAAGCTTTCTTT
V gene: TRBV5-6
clone size: .
J gene: TRBJ1-1
D gene: TRBD1

CDR3 protein: CASSQSAGREEQFF
CDR3 DNA: TGTGCCAGCAGCCAATCGGCTGGACGGGAGGAGCAGTTCTTC
V gene: TRBV14
clone size: .
J gene: TRBJ2-1
D gene: .

CDR3 protein: CASSRGLASRGSYNEQFF
CDR3 DNA: TGTGCCAGCAGCAGGGGACTAGCGTCACGGGGCAGCTACAATGAGCAGTTCTTC
V gene: TRBV5-4
clone size: .
J gene: TRBJ2-1
D gene: TRBD2

CDR3 protein: CASSPVVGQNTDEQYF
CDR3 DNA: TGTGCCAGTAGCCCTGTAGTGGGGCAGAACACGGACGAGCAGTACTTC
V gene: TRBV19
clone size: .
J gene: TRBJ2-7
D gene: .

CDR3 protein: CASSFFRAEAFF
CDR3 DNA: TGTGCCAGCAGTTTCTTCAGGGCCGAAGCTTTCTTT
V gene: TRBV28
clone size: .
J gene: TRBJ1-1
D gene: .

CDR3 protein: CASSLAPSTDTQYF
CDR3 DNA: TGTGCCAGCAGCCTGGCCCCGTCCACAGATACGCAGTATTTT
V gene: TRBV7-2
clone size: .
J gene: TRBJ2-3
D gene: .

CDR3 protein: CASSPTGLAGVYEQFF
CDR3 DNA: TGTGCCAGCAGTCCCACGGGACTAGCGGGAGTTTATGAGCAGTTCTTC
V gene: TRBV28
clone size: .
J gene: TRBJ2-1
D gene: TRBD2

CDR3 protein: CASSLGLRGRMNSPLHF
CDR3 DNA: TGTGCCAGCAGCTTAGGCCTCAGGGGCAGAATGAATTCACCCCTCCACTTT
V gene: TRBV7-6
clone size: .
J gene: TRBJ1-6
D gene: .

CDR3 protein: CASTNSGTPYEQYF
CDR3 DNA: TGTGCCAGCACCAATAGCGGTACCCCCTACGAGCAGTACTTC
V gene: TRBV28
clone size: .
J gene: TRBJ2-7
D gene: .

CDR3 protein: CASSLGRFEAFF
CDR3 DNA: TGTGCCAGCAGCCTGGGGCGCTTTGAAGCTTTCTTT
V gene: TRBV7-2
clone size: .
J gene: TRBJ1-1
D gene: .

CDR3 protein: CASSRYGGREYF
CDR3 DNA: TGCGCCAGCAGCCGGTATGGGGGGAGGGAGTACTTC
V gene: TRBV5-1
clone size: once
J gene: TRBJ2-7
D gene: TRBD2

CDR3 protein: CASGLATVPGAFF
CDR3 DNA: TGTGCTAGTGGTTTGGCCACAGTGCCAGGAGCTTTCTTT
V gene: TRBV12-5
clone size: .
J gene: TRBJ1-1
D gene: .

CDR3 protein: CASTVGSTPETQYF
CDR3 DNA: TGCGCCAGCACCGTAGGGAGTACCCCAGAGACCCAGTACTTC
V gene: TRBV5-1
clone size: .
J gene: TRBJ2-5
D gene: .

CDR3 protein: CASSIQIDRPQYF
CDR3 DNA: TGTGCCAGTAGTATCCAAATTGACAGGCCGCAGTATTTT
V gene: TRBV19
clone size: .
J gene: TRBJ2-3
D gene: .

CDR3 protein: CASSTPADYRSYNEQFF
CDR3 DNA: TGTGCCAGCAGTACCCCCGCGGACTACCGATCCTACAATGAGCAGTTCTTC
V gene: TRBV27
clone size: .
J gene: TRBJ2-1
D gene: .

CDR3 protein: CASSLGQDYGYTF
CDR3 DNA: TGTGCCAGCAGTTTGGGACAGGACTATGGCTACACCTTC
V gene: TRBV27
clone size: .
J gene: TRBJ1-2
D gene: TRBD1

CDR3 protein: CASSSAGGRGGEQFF
CDR3 DNA: TGTGCCAGCAGCTCGGCCGGCGGGAGGGGGGGTGAGCAGTTCTTC
V gene: TRBV7-2
clone size: .
J gene: TRBJ2-1
D gene: TRBD2

CDR3 protein: CASSPPGVPYGGETQYF
CDR3 DNA: TGTGCCAGCAGCCCACCAGGAGTCCCTTACGGCGGGGAGACCCAGTACTTC
V gene: TRBV28
clone size: .
J gene: TRBJ2-5
D gene: .

CDR3 protein: CASSIKGSGGQPQHF
CDR3 DNA: TGTGCCAGTAGTATCAAAGGGAGCGGCGGCCAGCCCCAGCATTTT
V gene: TRBV19
clone size: .
J gene: TRBJ1-5
D gene: .

CDR3 protein: CASSERAGEYNEQFF
CDR3 DNA: TGTGCCAGCAGTGAAAGGGCAGGGGAATACAATGAGCAGTTCTTC
V gene: TRBV6-1
clone size: .
J gene: TRBJ2-1
D gene: .

CDR3 protein: CATSRDRGGGETQYF
CDR3 DNA: TGTGCCACCAGCAGAGATCGCGGGGGCGGAGAGACCCAGTACTTC
V gene: TRBV15
clone size: .
J gene: TRBJ2-5
D gene: .

CDR3 protein: CASSLTGGNQPQHF
CDR3 DNA: TGTGCCAGCTCACTAACAGGGGGCAATCAGCCCCAGCATTTT
V gene: TRBV18
clone size: .
J gene: TRBJ1-5
D gene: TRBD1

CDR3 protein: CASSQVPRFAYEQYF
CDR3 DNA: TGTGCCAGCAGCCAAGTTCCACGGTTCGCCTACGAGCAGTACTTC
V gene: TRBV14
clone size: .
J gene: TRBJ2-7
D gene: .

CDR3 protein: CASSTSGISYEQYF
CDR3 DNA: TGTGCCAGCAGCACTAGTGGGATCTCCTACGAGCAGTACTTC
V gene: TRBV4-2
clone size: .
J gene: TRBJ2-7
D gene: .

CDR3 protein: CASSEGLGAYGYTF
CDR3 DNA: TGTGCCAGCAGTGAAGGCCTGGGGGCCTATGGCTACACCTTC
V gene: TRBV6-1
clone size: once
J gene: TRBJ1-2
D gene: .

CDR3 protein: CASSLPGEKLFF
CDR3 DNA: TGTGCCAGCAGCTTACCAGGGGAAAAACTGTTTTTT
V gene: TRBV7-2
clone size: .
J gene: TRBJ1-4
D gene: .

CDR3 protein: CASTRLAGSNEQFF
CDR3 DNA: TGCGCCAGCACTAGACTAGCGGGAAGTAATGAGCAGTTCTTC
V gene: TRBV5-1
clone size: .
J gene: TRBJ2-1
D gene: TRBD2

CDR3 protein: CASSPWAGGLNNEQFF
CDR3 DNA: TGTGCCAGCAGCCCCTGGGCGGGAGGGCTCAACAATGAGCAGTTCTTC
V gene: TRBV7-2
clone size: .
J gene: TRBJ2-1
D gene: TRBD2

CDR3 protein: CASSLGGTREFF
CDR3 DNA: TGTGCCAGCAGTTTGGGCGGGACTAGGGAGTTCTTC
V gene: TRBV27
clone size: .
J gene: TRBJ2-1
D gene: TRBD2

CDR3 protein: CATSRTGTSGYNEQFF
CDR3 DNA: TGTGCCACCAGCAGGACAGGGACTAGCGGTTACAATGAGCAGTTCTTC
V gene: TRBV15
clone size: .
J gene: TRBJ2-1
D gene: TRBD2

CDR3 protein: CASSPTGVTSSDTQYF
CDR3 DNA: TGTGCCAGCAGCCCGACAGGGGTTACTTCATCAGATACGCAGTATTTT
V gene: TRBV27
clone size: .
J gene: TRBJ2-3
D gene: TRBD1